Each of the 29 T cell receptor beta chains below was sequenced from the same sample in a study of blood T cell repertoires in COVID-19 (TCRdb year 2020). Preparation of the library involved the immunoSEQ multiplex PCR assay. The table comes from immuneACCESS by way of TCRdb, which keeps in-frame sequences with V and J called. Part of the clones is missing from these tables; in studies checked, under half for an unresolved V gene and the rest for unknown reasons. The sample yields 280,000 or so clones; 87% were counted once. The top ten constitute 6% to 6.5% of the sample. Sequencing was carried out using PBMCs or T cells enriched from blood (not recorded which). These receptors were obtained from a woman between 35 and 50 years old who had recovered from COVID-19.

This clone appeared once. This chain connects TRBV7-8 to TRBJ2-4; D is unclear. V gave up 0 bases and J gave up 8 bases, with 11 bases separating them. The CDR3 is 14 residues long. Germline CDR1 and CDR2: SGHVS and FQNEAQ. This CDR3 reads CASSLASSTDIQYF. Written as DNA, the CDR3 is TGTGCCAGCAGCTTAGCGTCCAGTACAGACATTCAGTACTTC.

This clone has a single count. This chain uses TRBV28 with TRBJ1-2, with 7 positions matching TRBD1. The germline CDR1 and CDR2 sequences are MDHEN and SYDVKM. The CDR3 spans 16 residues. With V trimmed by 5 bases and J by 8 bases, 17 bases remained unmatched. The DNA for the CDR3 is TGTGCCAGCAGTCCAGAGACAGGGCCCGCAGGGCAGGGCTACACCTTC. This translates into CASSPETGPAGQGYTF.

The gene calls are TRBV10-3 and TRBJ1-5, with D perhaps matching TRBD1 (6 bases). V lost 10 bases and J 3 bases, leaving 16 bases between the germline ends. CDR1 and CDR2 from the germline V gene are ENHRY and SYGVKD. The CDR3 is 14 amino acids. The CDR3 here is CATRGGMDNQPQHF. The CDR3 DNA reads TGTGCCACAAGGGGGGGGATGGACAATCAGCCCCAGCATTTT.

CDR3 nucleotide sequence: TGTGCCAGCAGTTCGAGGACTAGCGGGAGACGCGGGGAGCAGTACTTC. It specifies CASSSRTSGRRGEQYF. This chain connects TRBV6-2 or TRBV6-3 to TRBJ2-7; 13 nucleotides align to TRBD2. The CDR3 consists of 16 residues. J gave up 7 bases and V 4 bases, and 10 bases lay outside the gene matches. Per the germline V gene, CDR1 is MNHEY and CDR2 is SVGEGT.

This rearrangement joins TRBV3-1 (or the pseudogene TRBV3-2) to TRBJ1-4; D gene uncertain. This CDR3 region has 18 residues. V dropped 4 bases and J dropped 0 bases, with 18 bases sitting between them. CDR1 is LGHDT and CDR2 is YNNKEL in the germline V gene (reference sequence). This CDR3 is CASSPTGMGDATNEKLFF. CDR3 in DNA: TGTGCCAGCAGCCCGACCGGGATGGGAGATGCAACTAATGAAAAACTGTTTTTT.

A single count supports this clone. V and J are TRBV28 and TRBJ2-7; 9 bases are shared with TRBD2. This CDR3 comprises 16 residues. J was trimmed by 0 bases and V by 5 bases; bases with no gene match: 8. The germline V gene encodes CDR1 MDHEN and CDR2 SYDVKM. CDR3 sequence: CASSTGLATNSYEQYF. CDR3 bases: TGTGCCAGCAGTACGGGACTAGCAACGAACTCCTACGAGCAGTACTTC. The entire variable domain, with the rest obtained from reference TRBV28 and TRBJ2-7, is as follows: DVKVTQSSRYLVKRTGEKVFLECVQDMDHENMFWYRQDPGLGLRLIYFSYDVKMKEKGDIPEGYSVSREKKERFSLILESASTNQTSMYLCASSTGLATNSYEQYFGPGTRLTVT.

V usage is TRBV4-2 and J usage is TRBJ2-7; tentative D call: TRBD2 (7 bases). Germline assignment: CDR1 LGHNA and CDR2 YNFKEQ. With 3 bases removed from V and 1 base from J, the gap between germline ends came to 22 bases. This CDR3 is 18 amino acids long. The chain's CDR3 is CASSHRGQGAGDSYEQYF. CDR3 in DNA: TGTGCCAGCAGCCACAGGGGACAAGGGGCGGGAGATTCCTACGAGCAGTACTTC.

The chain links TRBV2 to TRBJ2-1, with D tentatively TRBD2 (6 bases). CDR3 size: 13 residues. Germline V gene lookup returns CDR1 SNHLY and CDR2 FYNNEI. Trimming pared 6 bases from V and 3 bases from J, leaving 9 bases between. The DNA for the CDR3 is TGTGCCAGCAGCCTGACTAGCTACAATGAGCAGTTCTTC. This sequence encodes CASSLTSYNEQFF. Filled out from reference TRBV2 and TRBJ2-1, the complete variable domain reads EPEVTQTPSHQVTQMGQEVILRCVPISNHLYFYWYRQILGQKVEFLVSFYNNEISEKSEIFDDQFSVERPDGSNFTLKIRSTKLEDSAMYFCASSLTSYNEQFFGPGTRLTVL.

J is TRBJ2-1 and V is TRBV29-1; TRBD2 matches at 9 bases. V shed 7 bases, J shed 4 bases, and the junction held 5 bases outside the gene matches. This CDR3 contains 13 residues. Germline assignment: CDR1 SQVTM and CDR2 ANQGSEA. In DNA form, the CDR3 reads TGCAGCGGGGCTAGCGGGGCTTACAATGAGCAGTTCTTC. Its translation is CSGASGAYNEQFF.

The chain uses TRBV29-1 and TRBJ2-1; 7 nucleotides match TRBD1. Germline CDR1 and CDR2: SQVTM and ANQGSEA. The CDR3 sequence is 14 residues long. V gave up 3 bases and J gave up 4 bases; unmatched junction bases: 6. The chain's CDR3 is CSVDQGVIYNEQFF. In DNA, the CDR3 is TGCAGCGTTGATCAGGGGGTTATATACAATGAGCAGTTCTTC.

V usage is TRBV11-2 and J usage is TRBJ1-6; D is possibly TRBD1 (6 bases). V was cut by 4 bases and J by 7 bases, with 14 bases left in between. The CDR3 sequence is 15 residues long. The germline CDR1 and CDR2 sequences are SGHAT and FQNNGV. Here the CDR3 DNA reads TGTGCCAGCAGCTCCCTCCGGGACACCAATTCACCCCTCCACTTT. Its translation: CASSSLRDTNSPLHF.

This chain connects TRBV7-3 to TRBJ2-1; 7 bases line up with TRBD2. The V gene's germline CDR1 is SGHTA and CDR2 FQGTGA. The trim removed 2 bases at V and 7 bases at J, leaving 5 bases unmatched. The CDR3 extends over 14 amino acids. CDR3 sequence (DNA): TGTGCCAGCAGCTTATACGGGGGGTTGAATGAGCAGTTCTTC. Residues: CASSLYGGLNEQFF.

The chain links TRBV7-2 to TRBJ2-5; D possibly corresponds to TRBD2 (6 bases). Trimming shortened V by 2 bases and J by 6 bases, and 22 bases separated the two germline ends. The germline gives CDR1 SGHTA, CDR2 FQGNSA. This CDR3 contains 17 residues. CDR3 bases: TGTGCCAGCAGCTTAAGTTTCGGGGGATTAGTCTTAAAGACCCAGTACTTC. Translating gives CASSLSFGGLVLKTQYF. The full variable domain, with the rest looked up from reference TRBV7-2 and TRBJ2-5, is GAGVSQSPSNKVTEKGKDVELRCDPISGHTALYWYRQSLGQGLEFLIYFQGNSAPDKSGLPSDRFSAERTGGSVSTLTIQRTQQEDSAVYLCASSLSFGGLVLKTQYFGPGTRLLVL.

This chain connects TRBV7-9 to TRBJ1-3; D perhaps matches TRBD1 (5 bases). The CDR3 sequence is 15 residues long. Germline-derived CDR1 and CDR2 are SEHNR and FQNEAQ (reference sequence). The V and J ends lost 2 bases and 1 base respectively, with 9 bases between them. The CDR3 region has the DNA TGTGCCAGCAGCTTACATGGACAATCTGGAAACACCATATATTTT. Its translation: CASSLHGQSGNTIYF.

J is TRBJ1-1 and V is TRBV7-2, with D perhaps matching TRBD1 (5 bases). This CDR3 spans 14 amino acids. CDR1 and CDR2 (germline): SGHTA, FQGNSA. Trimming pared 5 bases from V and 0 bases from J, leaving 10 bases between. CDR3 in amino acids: CASSVRALNTEAFF. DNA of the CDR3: TGTGCCAGCAGCGTCAGGGCCCTGAACACTGAAGCTTTCTTT.

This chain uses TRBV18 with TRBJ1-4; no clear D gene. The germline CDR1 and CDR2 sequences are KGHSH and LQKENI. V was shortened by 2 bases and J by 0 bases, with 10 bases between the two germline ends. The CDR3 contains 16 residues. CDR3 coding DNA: TGTGCCAGCTCACCAGGTAGAACCGCAACTAATGAAAAACTGTTTTTT. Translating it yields CASSPGRTATNEKLFF.

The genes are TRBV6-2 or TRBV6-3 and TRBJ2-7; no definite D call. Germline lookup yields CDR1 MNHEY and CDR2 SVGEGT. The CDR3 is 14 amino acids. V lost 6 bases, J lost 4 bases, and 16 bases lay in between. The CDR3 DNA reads TGTGCCAGCAGCTCGACATCCCACTGGTACGAGCAGTACTTC. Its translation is CASSSTSHWYEQYF.

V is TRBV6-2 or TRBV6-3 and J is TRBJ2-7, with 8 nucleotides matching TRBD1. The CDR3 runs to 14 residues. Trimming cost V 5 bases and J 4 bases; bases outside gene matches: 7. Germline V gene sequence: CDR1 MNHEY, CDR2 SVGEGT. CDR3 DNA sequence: TGTGCCAGCAGTCTAGGACAGGGACCGTACGAGCAGTACTTC. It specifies CASSLGQGPYEQYF.

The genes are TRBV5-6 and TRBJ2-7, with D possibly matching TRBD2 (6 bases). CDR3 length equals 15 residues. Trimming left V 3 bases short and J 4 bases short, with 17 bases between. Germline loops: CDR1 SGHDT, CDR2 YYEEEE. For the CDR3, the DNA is TGTGCCAGCAGCTGGCTAGCGCGCTCAAAATACGAGCAGTACTTC. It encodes CASSWLARSKYEQYF.

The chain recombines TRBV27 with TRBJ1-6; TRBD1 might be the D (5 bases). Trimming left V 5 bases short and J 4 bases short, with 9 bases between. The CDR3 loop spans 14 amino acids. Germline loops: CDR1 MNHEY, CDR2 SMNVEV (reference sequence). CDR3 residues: CASSRQWYNSPLHF. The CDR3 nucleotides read TGTGCCAGCAGTCGACAGTGGTATAATTCACCCCTCCACTTT.

The CDR3 loop reads CASTNLGTSANYNEQFF. For the CDR3, the DNA is TGTGCCAGCACCAATCTCGGGACTAGCGCTAACTACAATGAGCAGTTCTTC. The rearrangement uses TRBV28 and TRBJ2-1; TRBD2 aligns across 10 bases. This CDR3 comprises 17 residues. Germline V gene data show CDR1 as MDHEN and CDR2 as SYDVKM. V trimming: 7 bases; J trimming: 3 bases; junction bases outside the gene matches: 12.

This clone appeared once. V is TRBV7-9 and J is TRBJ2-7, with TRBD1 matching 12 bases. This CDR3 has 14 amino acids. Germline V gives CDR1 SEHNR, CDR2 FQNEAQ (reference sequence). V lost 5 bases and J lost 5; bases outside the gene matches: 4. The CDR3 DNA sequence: TGTGCCAGCAGCCACGGGACAGGGGGCAACGAGCAGTACTTC. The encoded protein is CASSHGTGGNEQYF.

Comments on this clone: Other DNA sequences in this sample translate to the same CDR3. The CDR3 DNA reads as TGTGCCAGCAGCCGGACTAGCGGATACACAGATACGCAGTATTTT. Its translation: CASSRTSGYTDTQYF. The V and J genes are TRBV5-4 and TRBJ2-3, with 10 positions matching TRBD2. Germline CDR1 and CDR2: SGHNT and YYREEE (reference sequence). CDR3 length: 15 residues. V was clipped by 4 bases and J by 2 bases; unmatched bases: 4. The variable domain in full, completed from reference TRBV5-4 and TRBJ2-3, reads ETGVTQSPTHLIKTRGQQVTLRCSSQSGHNTVSWYQQALGQGPQFIFQYYREEENGRGNFPPRFSGLQFPNYSSELNVNALELDDSALYLCASSRTSGYTDTQYFGPGTRLTVL.

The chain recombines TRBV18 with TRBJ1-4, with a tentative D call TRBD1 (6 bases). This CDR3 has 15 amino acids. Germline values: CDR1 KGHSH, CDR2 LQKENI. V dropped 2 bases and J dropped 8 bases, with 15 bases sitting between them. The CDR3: CASSPAGAQEEKLFF. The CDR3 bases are TGTGCCAGCTCACCAGCGGGGGCCCAGGAGGAAAAACTGTTTTTT.

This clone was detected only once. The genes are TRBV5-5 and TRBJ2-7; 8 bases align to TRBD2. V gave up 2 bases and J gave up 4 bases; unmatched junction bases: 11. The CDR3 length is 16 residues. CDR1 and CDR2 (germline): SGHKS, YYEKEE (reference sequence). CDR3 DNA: TGTGCCAGCAGCTTACTCCCGGCGGCGGGAGGTTACGAGCAGTACTTC. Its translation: CASSLLPAAGGYEQYF.

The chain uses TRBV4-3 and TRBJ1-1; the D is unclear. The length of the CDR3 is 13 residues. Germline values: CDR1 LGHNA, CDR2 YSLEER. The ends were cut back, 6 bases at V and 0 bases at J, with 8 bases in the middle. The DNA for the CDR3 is TGCGCCAGCAGTAGTACTCTGAACACTGAAGCTTTCTTT. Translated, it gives CASSSTLNTEAFF.

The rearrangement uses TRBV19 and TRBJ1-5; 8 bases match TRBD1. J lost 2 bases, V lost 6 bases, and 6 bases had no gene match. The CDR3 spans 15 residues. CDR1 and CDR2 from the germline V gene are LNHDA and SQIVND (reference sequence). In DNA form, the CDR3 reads TGTGCCAGTAGCGCGACAGGGGAGGGCAATCAGCCCCAGCATTTT. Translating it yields CASSATGEGNQPQHF.

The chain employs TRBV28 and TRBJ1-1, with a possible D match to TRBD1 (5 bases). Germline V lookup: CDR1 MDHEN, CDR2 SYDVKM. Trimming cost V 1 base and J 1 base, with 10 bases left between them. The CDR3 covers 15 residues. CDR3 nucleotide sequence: TGTGCCAGCAGTTTATCGGCAGGGTGGAACACTGAAGCTTTCTTT. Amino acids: CASSLSAGWNTEAFF.

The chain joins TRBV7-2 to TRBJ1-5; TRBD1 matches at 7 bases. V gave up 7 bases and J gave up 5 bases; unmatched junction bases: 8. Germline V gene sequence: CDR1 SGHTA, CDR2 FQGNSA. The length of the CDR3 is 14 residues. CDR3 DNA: TGTGCCAGCACCGTTACAGGGACAGATCAGCCCCAGCATTTT. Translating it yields CASTVTGTDQPQHF.